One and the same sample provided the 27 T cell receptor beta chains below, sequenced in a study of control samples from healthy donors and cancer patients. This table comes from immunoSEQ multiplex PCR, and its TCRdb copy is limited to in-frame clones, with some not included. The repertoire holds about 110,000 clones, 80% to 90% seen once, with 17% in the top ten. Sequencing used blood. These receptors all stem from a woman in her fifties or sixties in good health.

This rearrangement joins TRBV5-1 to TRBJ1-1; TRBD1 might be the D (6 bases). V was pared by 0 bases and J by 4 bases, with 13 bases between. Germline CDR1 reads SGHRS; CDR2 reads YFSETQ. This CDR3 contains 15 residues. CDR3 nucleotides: TGCGCCAGCAGCTTGGTGGGGGGCATCCCCACTGAAGCTTTCTTT. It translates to CASSLVGGIPTEAFF.

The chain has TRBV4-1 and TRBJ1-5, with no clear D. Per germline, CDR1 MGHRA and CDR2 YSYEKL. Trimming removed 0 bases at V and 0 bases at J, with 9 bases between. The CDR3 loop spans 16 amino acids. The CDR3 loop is CASSQEGGFSNQPQHF. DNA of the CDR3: TGCGCCAGCAGCCAAGAGGGAGGGTTTAGCAATCAGCCCCAGCATTTT.

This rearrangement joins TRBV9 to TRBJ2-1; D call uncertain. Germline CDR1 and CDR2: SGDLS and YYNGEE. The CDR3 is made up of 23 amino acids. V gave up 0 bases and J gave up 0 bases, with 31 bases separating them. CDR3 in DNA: TGTGCCAGCAGCGTAGCACCCCAGCTCGGCTTCCGAAATTGGCCCCGCTCCTACAATGAGCAGTTCTTC. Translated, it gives CASSVAPQLGFRNWPRSYNEQFF.

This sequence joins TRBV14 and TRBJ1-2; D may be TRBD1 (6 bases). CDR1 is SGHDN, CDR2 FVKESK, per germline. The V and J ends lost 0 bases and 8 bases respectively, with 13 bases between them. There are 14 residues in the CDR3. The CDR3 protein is CASSQDHRVGGYTF. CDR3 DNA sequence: TGTGCCAGCAGCCAAGATCACAGGGTTGGAGGCTACACCTTC.

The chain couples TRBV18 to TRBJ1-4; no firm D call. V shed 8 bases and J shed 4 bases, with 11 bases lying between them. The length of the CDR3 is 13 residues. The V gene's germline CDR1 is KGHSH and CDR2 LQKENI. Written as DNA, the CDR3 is TGTGCCAGCGCAGATGGGGTTAATGAAAAACTGTTTTTT. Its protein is CASADGVNEKLFF.

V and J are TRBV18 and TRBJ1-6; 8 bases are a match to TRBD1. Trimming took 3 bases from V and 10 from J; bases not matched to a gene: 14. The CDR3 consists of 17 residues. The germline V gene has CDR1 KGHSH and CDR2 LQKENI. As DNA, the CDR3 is TGTGCCAGCTCACCGGGTCCAGGGGGCGGTTTAAACTCACCCCTCCACTTT. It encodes CASSPGPGGGLNSPLHF.

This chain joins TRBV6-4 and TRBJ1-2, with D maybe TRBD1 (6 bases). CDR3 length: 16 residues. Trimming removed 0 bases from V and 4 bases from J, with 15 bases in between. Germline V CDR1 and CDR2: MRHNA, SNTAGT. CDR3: CASSDSGTPNSYGYTF. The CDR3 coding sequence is TGTGCCAGCAGTGACTCCGGGACACCAAACTCCTATGGCTACACCTTC.

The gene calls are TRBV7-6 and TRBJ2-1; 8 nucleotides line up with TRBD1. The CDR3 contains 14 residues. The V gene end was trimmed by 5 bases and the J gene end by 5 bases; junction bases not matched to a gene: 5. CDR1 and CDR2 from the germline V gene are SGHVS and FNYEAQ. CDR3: CASSGLGQDNEQFF. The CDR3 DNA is TGTGCCAGCAGCGGCCTGGGACAGGACAATGAGCAGTTCTTC.

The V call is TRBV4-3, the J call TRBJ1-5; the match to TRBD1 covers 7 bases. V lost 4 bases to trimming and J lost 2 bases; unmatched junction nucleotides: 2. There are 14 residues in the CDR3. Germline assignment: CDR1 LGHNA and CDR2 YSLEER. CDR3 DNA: TGCGCCAGCAGCCTGGGACAGCGCAATCAGCCCCAGCATTTT. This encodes CASSLGQRNQPQHF.

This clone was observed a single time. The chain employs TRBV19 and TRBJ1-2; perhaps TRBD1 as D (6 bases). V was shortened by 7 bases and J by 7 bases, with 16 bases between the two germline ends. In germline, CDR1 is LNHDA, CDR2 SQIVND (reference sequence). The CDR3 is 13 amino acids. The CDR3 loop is CASTLSGGGGYTF. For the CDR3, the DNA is TGTGCCAGTACCCTCAGTGGAGGGGGTGGCTACACCTTC. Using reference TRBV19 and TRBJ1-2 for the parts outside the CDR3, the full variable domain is DGGITQSPKYLFRKEGQNVTLSCEQNLNHDAMYWYRQDPGQGLRLIYYSQIVNDFQKGDIAEGYSVSREKKESFPLTVTSAQKNPTAFYLCASTLSGGGGYTFGSGTRLTVV.

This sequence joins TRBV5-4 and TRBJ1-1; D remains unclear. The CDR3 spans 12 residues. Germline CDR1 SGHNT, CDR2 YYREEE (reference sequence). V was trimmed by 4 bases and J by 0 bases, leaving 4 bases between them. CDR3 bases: TGTGCCAGCAGCCGGGTGAACACTGAAGCTTTCTTT. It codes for CASSRVNTEAFF.

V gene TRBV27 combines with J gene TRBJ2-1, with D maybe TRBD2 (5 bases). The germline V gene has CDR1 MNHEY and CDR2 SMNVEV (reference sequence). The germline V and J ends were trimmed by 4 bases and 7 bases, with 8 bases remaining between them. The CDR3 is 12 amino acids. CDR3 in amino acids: CASSSRTNEQFF. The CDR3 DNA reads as TGTGCCAGCAGTTCCCGGACTAATGAGCAGTTCTTC.

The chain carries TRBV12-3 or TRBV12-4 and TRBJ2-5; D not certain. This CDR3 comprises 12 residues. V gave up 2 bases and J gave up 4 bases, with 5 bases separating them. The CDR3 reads CASSLFGETQYF. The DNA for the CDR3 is TGTGCCAGCAGTTTATTCGGAGAGACCCAGTACTTC.

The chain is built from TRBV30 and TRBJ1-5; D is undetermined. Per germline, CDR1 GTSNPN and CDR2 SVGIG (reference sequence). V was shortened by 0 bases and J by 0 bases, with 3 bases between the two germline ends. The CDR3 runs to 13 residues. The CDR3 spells CAWSVASNQPQHF. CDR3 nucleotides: TGTGCCTGGAGTGTGGCTAGCAATCAGCCCCAGCATTTT.

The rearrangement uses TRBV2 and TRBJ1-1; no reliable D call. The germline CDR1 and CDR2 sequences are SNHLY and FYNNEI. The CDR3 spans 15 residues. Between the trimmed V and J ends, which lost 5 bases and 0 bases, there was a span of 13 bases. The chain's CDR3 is CASSPGLGMNTEAFF. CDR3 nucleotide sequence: TGTGCCAGCAGTCCAGGTCTGGGCATGAACACTGAAGCTTTCTTT.

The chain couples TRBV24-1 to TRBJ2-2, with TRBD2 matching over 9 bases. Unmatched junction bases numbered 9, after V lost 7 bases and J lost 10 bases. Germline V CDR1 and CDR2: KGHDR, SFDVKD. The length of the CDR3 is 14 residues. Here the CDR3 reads CATSGVAGAPELFF. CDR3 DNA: TGTGCCACCAGCGGGGTAGCGGGAGCCCCGGAGCTGTTTTTT.

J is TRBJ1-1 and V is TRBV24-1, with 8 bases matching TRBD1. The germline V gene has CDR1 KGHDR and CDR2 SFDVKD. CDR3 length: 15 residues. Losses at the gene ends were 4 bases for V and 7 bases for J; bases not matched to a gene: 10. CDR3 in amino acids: CATSDRTGLEGEAFF. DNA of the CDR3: TGTGCCACCAGTGACCGGACAGGGCTTGAAGGTGAAGCTTTCTTT.

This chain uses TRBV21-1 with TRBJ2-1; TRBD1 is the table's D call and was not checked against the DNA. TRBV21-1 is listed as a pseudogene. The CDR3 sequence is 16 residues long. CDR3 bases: TGTGCCAGCAGCAAAGCCGCGGGACAGGGGGACACTGAGCAGTTCTTC. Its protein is CASSKAAGQGDTEQFF.

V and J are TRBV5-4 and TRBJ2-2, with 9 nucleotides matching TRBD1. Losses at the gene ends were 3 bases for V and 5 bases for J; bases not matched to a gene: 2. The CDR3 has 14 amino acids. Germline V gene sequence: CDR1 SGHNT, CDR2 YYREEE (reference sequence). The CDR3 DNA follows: TGTGCCAGCAGCTCCGGGACAGGGACCGGGGAGCTGTTTTTT. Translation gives CASSSGTGTGELFF. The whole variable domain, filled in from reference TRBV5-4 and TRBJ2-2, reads ETGVTQSPTHLIKTRGQQVTLRCSSQSGHNTVSWYQQALGQGPQFIFQYYREEENGRGNFPPRFSGLQFPNYSSELNVNALELDDSALYLCASSSGTGTGELFFGEGSRLTVL.

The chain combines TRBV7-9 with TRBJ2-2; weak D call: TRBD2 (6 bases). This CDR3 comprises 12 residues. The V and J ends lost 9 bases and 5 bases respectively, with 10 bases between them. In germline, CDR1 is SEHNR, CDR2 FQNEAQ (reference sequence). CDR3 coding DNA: TGTGCCAGTCAGGAGGGGACCGGGGAGCTGTTTTTT. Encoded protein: CASQEGTGELFF.

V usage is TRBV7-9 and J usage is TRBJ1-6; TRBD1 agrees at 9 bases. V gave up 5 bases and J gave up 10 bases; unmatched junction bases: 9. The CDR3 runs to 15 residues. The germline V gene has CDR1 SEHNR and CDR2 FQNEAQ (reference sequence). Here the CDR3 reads CASSTRQGVGSPLHF. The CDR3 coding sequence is TGTGCCAGCAGCACCCGACAGGGGGTGGGGTCACCCCTCCACTTT.

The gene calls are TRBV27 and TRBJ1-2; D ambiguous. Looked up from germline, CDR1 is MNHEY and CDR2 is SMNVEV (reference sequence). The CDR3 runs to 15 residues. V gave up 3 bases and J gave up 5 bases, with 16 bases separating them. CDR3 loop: CASSLSGLSLYGYTF. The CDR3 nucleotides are TGTGCCAGCAGTTTGTCCGGGCTCTCACTGTATGGCTACACCTTC.

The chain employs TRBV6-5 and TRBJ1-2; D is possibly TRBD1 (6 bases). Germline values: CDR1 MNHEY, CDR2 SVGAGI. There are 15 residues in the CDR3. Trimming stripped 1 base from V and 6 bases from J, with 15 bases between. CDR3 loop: CASSYLEQGFDGYTF. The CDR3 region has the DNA TGTGCCAGCAGTTACTTGGAACAGGGATTTGATGGCTACACCTTC.

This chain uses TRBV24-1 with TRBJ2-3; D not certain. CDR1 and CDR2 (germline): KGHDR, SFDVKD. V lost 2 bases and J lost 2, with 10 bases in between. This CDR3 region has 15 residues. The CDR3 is CATSDWAGSTDTQYF. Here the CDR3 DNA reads TGTGCCACCAGTGATTGGGCAGGATCCACAGATACGCAGTATTTT.

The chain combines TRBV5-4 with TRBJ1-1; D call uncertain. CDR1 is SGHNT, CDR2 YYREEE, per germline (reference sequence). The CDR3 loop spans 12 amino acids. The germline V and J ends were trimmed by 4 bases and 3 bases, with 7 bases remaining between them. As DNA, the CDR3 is TGTGCCAGCAGCCCGGATTACACTGAAGCTTTCTTT. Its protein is CASSPDYTEAFF.

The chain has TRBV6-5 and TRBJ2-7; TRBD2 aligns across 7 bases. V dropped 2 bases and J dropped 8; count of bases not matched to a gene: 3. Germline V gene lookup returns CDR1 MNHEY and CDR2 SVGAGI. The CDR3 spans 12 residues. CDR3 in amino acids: CASSYGLGQQYF. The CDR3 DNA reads TGTGCCAGCAGTTACGGACTAGGGCAGCAGTACTTC.

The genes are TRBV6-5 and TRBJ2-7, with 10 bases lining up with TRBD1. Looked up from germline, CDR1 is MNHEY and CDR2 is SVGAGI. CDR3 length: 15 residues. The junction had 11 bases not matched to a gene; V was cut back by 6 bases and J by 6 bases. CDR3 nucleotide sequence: TGTGCCAGCAGCAGGGACAGGGGTGGTGTCAGCGAGCAGTACGTC. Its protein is CASSRDRGGVSEQYV.